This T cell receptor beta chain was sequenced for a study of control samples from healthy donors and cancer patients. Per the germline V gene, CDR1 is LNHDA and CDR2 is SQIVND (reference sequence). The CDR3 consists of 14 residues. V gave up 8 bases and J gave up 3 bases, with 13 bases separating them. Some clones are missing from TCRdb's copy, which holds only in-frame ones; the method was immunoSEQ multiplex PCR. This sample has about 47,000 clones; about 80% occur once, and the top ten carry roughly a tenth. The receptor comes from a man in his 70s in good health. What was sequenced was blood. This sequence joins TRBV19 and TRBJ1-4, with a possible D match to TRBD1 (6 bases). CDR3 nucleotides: TGTGCCAGTCGGACAGCCCTCTCTAATGAAAAACTGTTTTTT. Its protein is CASRTALSNEKLFF.